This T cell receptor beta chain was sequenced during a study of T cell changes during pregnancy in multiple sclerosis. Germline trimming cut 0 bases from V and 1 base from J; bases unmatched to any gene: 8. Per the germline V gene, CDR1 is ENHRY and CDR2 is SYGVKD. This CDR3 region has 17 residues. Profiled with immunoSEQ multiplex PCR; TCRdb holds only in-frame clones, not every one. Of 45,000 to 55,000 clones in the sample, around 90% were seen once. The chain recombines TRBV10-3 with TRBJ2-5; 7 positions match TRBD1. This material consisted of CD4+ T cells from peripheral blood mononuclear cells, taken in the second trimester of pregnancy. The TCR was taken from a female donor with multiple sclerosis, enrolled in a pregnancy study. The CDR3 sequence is CAISESTGASIQETQYF. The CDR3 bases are TGTGCCATCAGTGAGTCTACAGGGGCCAGCATCCAAGAGACCCAGTACTTC.